The sequence of this T cell receptor (beta chain) was determined in a study of beta chain features in type 1 diabetes (dated by TCRdb to between 2017 and 2018). With respect to the entire study: Mean age, gender distribution, total cell number and subset yield did not differ between patients and healthy donors. A total of some 100,000,000 sorted cells were examined across all samples, and a strong correlation was observed between cell number per subset and RNA yield. The study compared TCRB repertoires of sorted circulating CD4+ T cell subsets between recently diagnosed type 1 diabetes patients and matched healthy donors. Regulatory and stem cell-like memory subsets were isolated from only 8 patients and about 8 healthy donors, whereas naive and central memory subsets came from all 30 or so donors. Study-wide findings and limitations: At VDJ recombination sites, type 1 diabetes patients had fewer insertions and more deleted nucleotides, which implies abnormalities in thymic rearrangement. Because cDNA was sequenced instead of genomic DNA, activated cells with high expression could be over-represented, although the groups did not differ in activation or CD3 levels. Type 1 diabetes patients showed a moderate but significant shortening of TCRB CDR3 length in all four CD4+ subsets. PCR may preferentially amplify shorter templates, but because patient and control samples were amplified and corrected together, any resulting skew would affect both groups equally. Only small numbers of individuals were included in the HLA sub-analyses, which left unresolved whether HLA type had any influence on TCRB rearrangement. Naive, central memory and regulatory TCRB repertoires appeared more similar among patients than among healthy donors.

The entire amount of isolated RNA was reverse transcribed using the High Capacity cDNA Reverse Transcription Kit, so the sequenced TCRB transcripts were expressed ones. Deep immunoSEQ sequencing was performed on naive, central memory and regulatory T cell samples, with an average of approximately 3.9 million total reads per sample. Sorted cells were lysed in RLT buffer, and RNA was extracted using DNase-treated RNeasy Micro or Mini kits according to cell number. Each cell subset was processed separately to prevent cross-contamination, with patient and healthy donor samples processed together. The immunoSEQ multiplex PCR was used to amplify TCRB sequences from cDNA, generating 87-bp fragments that spanned the CDR3 region. Sequencing of the amplicons was performed on the Illumina HiSeq platform. The paper's data handling went like this. Synthetic template baselines were used to correct PCR bias computationally, reads within Hamming distance 2 were collapsed together, and singletons that could not be merged were discarded. Reads were aligned against IMGT to assign V, D and J genes, CDR3 length and insertions or deletions at six rearrangement sites. Within each subset, clonotype counts were normalized to sorted cell number, and only after that were true diversity and Gini coefficients computed with the tcR R package. The overlap coefficient, calculated on TCRB nucleotide sequences, was used to quantify repertoire sharing. Out-of-frame TCRB sequences from naive cells were analyzed to stand in for the pre-selection repertoire. TCRdb re-hosts the immuneACCESS table, in-frame sequences only. Its copies lack some clones; in the studies checked, an unresolved V gene accounts for under half of them, and the cause for the rest is not known. V and J calls and clone size come straight from that table; D and trimming were deduced from the DNA. This sample holds around 280,000 clones; approximately 15% were observed only once. The ten largest clones capture approximately 0.015% of the sample.

Concerning this clone itself: It has no known antigen specificity. No base quality information exists; no much larger clone differs at one position.

V has 6 bases trimmed and J has 1 base trimmed; junction bases matching no gene number 12. CDR1 SGHTA and CDR2 FQGNSA are derived from the germline V gene. From cysteine to phenylalanine, the CDR3 is 17 amino acids long. Just CDR3 DNA is preserved here, 51 bases in frame from base 1. Each donor gave one peripheral blood draw, about 100 mL on average, collected into heparinised tubes. Using a panel that included CD45RO, CCR7, CD25, CD127, CD95 and CD27, naive, central memory, regulatory and stem cell-like memory CD4+ T cells were sorted on a BD FACSAria II. Every sorted population had a purity above 95%. Right away, PBMCs were isolated by Lymphoprep density gradient centrifugation and were stained directly, with no culture step. So that batch effects would be minimized, each experiment stained and sorted samples in pairs, pairing one healthy donor with one patient.

The sequence links TRBV7-2 to TRBJ2-3; 8 junctional bases match TRBD2. The sequencing input was naive CD4+ T cells from blood. Reading the label with the study, this specimen's cell subset or site is: true naive CD4+ T cells. The TCR comes from a man between 18 and 29 years old with type 1 diabetes. The CDR3 protein: CASSLWGPGGGTDTQYF. Here is the DNA: TGTGCCAGCAGTCTTTGGGGGCCGGGAGGGGGCACAGATACGCAGTATTTT.